This is a list of T cell receptor beta chains from one sample in a study of control samples from healthy donors and cancer patients. Profiling relied on immunoSEQ multiplex PCR, and the TCRdb table lists in-frame clones only, not all of them. There are a few hundred thousand clones in the sample; around nine tenths occur only once, and over 5.5% lies in the top ten. Material: PBMCs. These receptor sequences come from a man aged 40-49 years with head and neck cancer. Each CDR3 is given with its conserved first and last residue. Fields, in order: CDR3 protein, V gene, CDR3 length, J gene, clone size. Some rows mark clone size as missing; the rest say once, few, many or name a class of expanded clone.

CAWSEFRDRGSNYGYTF,TRBV30,17,TRBJ1-2,few
CASSLVGEGEAFF,TRBV7-2,13,TRBJ1-1,NA
CATQLGGDLYNEQFF,TRBV19,15,TRBJ2-1,NA
CASSPGVWGLAEAFF,TRBV9,15,TRBJ1-1,NA
CASGLVGGAEQYF,TRBV12-5,13,TRBJ2-7,NA
CASSGQGGYEQYF,TRBV19,13,TRBJ2-7,NA
CASRKPGTENQPQHF,TRBV28,15,TRBJ1-5,NA
CASSYEVTYEQYF,TRBV6-6,13,TRBJ2-7,NA
CASSVLAGAEQYF,TRBV2,13,TRBJ2-7,NA
CASSAGGTGELFF,TRBV28,13,TRBJ2-2,few
CASSLATKTYEQYF,TRBV27,14,TRBJ2-7,NA
CASSLTDTGELFF,TRBV2,13,TRBJ2-2,NA
CASKTPGNTEAFF,TRBV11-2,13,TRBJ1-1,once
CASSRSGGNSGQPQHF,TRBV7-2,16,TRBJ1-5,NA
CASSPPGTRNGNEQFF,TRBV7-3,16,TRBJ2-1,NA
CASSSPDTLAGPMRF,TRBV28,15,TRBJ2-7,NA
CASSLDHPYEQYF,TRBV11-2,13,TRBJ2-7,once
CASSPRIGEQYF,TRBV28,12,TRBJ2-7,NA
CAISGGEETQYF,TRBV10-3,12,TRBJ2-5,NA
CASSLIQGSAEAFF,TRBV5-6,14,TRBJ1-1,NA
CATSARRGTQETQYF,TRBV24-1,15,TRBJ2-5,once
CASLPYGTDNSPLHF,TRBV6-5,15,TRBJ1-6,NA
CASSTIRTSGRIQETQYF,TRBV5-1,18,TRBJ2-5,once
CASSFRRSGNTEAFF,TRBV11-1,15,TRBJ1-1,NA